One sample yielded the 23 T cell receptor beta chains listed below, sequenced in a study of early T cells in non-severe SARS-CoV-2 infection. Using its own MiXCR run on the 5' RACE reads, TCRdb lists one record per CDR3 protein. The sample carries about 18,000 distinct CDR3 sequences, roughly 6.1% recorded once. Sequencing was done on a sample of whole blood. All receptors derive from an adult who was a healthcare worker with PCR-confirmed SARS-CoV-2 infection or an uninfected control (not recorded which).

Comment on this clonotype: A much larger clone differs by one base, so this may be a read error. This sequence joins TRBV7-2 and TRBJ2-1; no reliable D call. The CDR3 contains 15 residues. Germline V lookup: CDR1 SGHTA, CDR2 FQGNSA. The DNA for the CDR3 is TGTGCCAGCAGCTTAGTGTTTGGCTCCTTCAATGAGCAGTTCTTC. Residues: CASSLVFGSFNEQFF.

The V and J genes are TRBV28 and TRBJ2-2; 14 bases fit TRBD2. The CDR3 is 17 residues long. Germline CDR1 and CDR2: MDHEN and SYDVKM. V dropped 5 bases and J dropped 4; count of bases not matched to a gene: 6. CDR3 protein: CASSITGLAGATGELFF. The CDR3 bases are TGTGCCAGCAGTATAACGGGACTAGCGGGAGCCACCGGGGAGCTGTTTTTT.

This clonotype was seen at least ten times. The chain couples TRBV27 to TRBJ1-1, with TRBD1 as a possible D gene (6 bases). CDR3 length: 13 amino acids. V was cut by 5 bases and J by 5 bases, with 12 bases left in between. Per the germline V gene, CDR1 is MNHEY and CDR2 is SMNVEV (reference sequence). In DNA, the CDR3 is TGTGCCAGCAGTGTAGGGGGAGGTACTGAAGCTTTCTTT. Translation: CASSVGGGTEAFF.

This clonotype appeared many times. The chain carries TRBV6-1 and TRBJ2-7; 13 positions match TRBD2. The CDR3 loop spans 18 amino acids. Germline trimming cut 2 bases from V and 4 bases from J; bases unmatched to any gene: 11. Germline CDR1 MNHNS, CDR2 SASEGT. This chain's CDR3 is CASSEINSGLAGRYEQYF. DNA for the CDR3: TGTGCCAGCAGTGAAATCAATTCGGGACTAGCGGGGAGATACGAGCAGTACTTC.

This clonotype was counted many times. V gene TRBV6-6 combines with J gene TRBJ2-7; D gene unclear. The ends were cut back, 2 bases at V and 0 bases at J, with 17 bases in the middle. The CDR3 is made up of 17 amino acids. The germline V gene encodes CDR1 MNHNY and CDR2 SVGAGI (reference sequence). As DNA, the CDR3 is TGTGCCAGCAGTTACCAGTCCCGCCTCTACCGCTCCTACGAGCAGTACTTC. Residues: CASSYQSRLYRSYEQYF.

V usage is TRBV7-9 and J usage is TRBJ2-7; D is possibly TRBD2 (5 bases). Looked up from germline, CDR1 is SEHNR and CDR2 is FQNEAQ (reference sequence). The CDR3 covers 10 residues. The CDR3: CAAGTYEQYF. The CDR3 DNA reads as TGTGCGGCCGGGACCTACGAGCAGTACTTC.

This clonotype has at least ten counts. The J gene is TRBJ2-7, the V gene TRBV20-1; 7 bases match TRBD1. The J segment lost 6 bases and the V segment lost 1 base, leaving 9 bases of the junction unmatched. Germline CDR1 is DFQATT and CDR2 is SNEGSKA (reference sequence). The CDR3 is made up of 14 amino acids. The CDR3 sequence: CSARAPAAGGEQYF. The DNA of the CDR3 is TGCAGTGCTAGAGCCCCGGCCGCAGGGGGCGAGCAGTACTTC.

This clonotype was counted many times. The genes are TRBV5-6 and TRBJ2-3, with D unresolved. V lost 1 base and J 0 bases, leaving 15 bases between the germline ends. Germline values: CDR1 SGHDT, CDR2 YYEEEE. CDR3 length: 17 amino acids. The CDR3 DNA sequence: TGTGCCAGCAGCTTGTACCGCCAGGAACCTAGCACAGATACGCAGTATTTT. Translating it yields CASSLYRQEPSTDTQYF.

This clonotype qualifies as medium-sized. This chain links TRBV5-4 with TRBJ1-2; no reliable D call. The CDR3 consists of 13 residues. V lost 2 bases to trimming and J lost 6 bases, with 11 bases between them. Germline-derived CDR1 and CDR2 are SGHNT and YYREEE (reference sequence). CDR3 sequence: CASSFPARDGYTF. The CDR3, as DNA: TGTGCCAGCAGCTTCCCCGCCCGTGATGGCTACACCTTC.

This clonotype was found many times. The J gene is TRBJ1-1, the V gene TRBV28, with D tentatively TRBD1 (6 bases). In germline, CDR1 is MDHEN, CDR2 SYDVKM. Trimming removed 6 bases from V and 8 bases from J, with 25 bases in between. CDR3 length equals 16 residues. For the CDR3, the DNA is TGTGCCAGCAGCCAACTAATCCGACAACCTAGGGGGGAAGCTTTCTTT. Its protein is CASSQLIRQPRGEAFF.

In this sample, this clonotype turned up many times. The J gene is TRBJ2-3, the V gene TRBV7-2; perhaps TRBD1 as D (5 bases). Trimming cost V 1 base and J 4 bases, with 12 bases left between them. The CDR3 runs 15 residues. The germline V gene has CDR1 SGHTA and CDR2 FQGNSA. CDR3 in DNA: TGTGCCAGCAGCTTAGTGTTAATAGGGGCAGATACGCAGTATTTT. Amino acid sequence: CASSLVLIGADTQYF.

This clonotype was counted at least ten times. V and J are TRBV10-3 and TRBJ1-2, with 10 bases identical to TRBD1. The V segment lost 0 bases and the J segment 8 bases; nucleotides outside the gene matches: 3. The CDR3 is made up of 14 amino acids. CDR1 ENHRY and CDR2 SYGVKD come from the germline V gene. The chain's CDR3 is CAISESTGGSGYTF. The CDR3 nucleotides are TGTGCCATCAGTGAGTCGACAGGGGGCAGCGGCTACACCTTC.

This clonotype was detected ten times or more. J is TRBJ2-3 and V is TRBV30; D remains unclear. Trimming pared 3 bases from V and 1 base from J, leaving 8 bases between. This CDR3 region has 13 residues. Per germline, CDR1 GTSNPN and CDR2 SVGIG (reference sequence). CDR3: CAWRVTGTDTQYF. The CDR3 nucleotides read TGTGCCTGGAGGGTAACGGGCACAGATACGCAGTATTTT. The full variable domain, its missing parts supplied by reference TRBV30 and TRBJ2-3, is SQTIHQWPATLVQPVGSPLSLECTVEGTSNPNLYWYRQAAGRGLQLLFYSVGIGQISSEVPQNLSASRPQDRQFILSSKKLLLSDSGFYLCAWRVTGTDTQYFGPGTRLTVL.

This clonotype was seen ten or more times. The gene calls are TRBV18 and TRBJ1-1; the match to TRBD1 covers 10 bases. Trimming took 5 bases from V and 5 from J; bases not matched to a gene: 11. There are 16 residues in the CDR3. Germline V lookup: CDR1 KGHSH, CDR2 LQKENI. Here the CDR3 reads CASSAGDRGALTEAFF. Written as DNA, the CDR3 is TGTGCCAGCTCAGCCGGGGACAGGGGCGCGCTGACTGAAGCTTTCTTT.

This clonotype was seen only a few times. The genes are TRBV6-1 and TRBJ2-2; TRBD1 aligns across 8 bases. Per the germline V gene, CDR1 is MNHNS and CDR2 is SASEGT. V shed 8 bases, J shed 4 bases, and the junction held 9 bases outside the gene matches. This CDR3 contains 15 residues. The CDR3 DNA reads TGTGCCAGCGGACCAGGGGGCAAACTCACCGGGGAGCTGTTTTTT. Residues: CASGPGGKLTGELFF.

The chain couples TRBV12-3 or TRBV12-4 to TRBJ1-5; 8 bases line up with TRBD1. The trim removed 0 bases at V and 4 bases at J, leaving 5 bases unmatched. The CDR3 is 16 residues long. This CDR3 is CASSLAHGQGNQPQHF. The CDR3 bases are TGTGCCAGCAGTTTAGCGCACGGACAGGGAAATCAGCCCCAGCATTTT.

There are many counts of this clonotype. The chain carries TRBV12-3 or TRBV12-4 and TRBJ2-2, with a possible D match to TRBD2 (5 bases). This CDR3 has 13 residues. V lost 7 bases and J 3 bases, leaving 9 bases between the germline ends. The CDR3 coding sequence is TGTGCCAGCATGTCGAGGGACACCGGGGAGCTGTTTTTT. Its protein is CASMSRDTGELFF.

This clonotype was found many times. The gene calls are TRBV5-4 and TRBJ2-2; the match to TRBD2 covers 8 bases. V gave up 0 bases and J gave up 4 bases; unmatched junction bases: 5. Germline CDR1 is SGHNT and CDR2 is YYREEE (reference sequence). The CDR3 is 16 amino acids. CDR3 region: CASSLGVAGPTGELFF. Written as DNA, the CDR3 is TGTGCCAGCAGCTTGGGGGTAGCGGGACCCACCGGGGAGCTGTTTTTT.

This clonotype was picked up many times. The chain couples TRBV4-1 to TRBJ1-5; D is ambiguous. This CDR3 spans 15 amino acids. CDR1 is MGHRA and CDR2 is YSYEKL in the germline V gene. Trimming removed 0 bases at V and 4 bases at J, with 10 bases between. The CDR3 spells CASSQDGLGNQPQHF. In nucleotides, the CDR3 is TGCGCCAGCAGCCAAGACGGGCTTGGGAATCAGCCCCAGCATTTT.

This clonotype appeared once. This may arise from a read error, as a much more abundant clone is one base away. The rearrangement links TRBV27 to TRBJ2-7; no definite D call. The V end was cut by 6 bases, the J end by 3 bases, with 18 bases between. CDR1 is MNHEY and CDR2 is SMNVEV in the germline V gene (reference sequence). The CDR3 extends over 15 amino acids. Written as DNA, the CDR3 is TGTGCCAGCAGCCCTAGAACGGAACATATCTACGAGCAGTACTTC. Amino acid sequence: CASSPRTEHIYEQYF.

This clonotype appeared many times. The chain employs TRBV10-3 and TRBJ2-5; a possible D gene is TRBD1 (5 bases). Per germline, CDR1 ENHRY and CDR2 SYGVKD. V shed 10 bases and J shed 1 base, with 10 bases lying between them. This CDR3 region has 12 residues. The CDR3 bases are TGTGCCACCAGGACACGCCAAGAGACCCAGTACTTC. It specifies CATRTRQETQYF.

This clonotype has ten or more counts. For the CDR3, the DNA is TGCAGTGCCCTAAGGGGCTTTCGGGGAAACACCATATATTTT. Translating gives CSALRGFRGNTIYF. The genes are TRBV20-1 and TRBJ1-3; D perhaps matches TRBD1 (5 bases). Trimming pared 6 bases from V and 4 bases from J, leaving 16 bases between. Germline V gene data show CDR1 as DFQATT and CDR2 as SNEGSKA (reference sequence). The CDR3 consists of 14 residues.

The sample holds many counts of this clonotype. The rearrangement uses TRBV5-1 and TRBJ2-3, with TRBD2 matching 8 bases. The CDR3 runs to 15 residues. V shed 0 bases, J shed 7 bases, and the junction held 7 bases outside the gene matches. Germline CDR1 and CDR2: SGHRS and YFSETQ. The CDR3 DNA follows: TGCGCCAGCAGCTTGGATCCGGGAGGGCCTTATACGCAGTATTTT. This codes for CASSLDPGGPYTQYF.